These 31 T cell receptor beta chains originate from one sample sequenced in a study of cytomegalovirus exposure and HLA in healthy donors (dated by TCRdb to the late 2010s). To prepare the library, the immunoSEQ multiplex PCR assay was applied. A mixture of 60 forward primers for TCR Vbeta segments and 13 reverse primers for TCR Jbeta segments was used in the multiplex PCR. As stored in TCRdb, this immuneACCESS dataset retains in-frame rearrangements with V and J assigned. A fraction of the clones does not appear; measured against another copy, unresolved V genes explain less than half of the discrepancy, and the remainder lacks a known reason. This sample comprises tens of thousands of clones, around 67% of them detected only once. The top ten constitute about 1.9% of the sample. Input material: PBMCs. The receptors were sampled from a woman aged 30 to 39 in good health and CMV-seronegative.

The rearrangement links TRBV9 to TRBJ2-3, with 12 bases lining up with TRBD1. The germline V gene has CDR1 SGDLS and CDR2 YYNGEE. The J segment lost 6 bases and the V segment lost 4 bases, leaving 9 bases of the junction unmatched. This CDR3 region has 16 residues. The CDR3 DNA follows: TGTGCCAGCAGCACCGGGACAGGGGGCGCAGGGGATACGCAGTATTTT. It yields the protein CASSTGTGGAGDTQYF.

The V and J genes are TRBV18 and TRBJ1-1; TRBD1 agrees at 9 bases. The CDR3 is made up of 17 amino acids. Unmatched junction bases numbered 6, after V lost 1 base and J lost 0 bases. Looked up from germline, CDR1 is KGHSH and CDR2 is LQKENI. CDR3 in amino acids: CASSPQDRGPLNTEAFF. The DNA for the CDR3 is TGTGCCAGCTCACCACAGGACAGGGGCCCCTTGAACACTGAAGCTTTCTTT. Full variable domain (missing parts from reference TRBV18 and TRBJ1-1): NAGVMQNPRHLVRRRGQEARLRCSPMKGHSHVYWYRQLPEEGLKFMVYLQKENIIDESGMPKERFSAEFPKEGPSILRIQQVVRGDSAAYFCASSPQDRGPLNTEAFFGQGTRLTVV.

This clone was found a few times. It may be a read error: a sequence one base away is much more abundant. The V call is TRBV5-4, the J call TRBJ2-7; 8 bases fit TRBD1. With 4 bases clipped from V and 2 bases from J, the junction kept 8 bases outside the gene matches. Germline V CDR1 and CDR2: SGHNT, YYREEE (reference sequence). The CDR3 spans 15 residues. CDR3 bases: TGTGCCAGCAGCCAATCGTTGACAGGGGCCTACGAGCAGTACTTC. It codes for CASSQSLTGAYEQYF.

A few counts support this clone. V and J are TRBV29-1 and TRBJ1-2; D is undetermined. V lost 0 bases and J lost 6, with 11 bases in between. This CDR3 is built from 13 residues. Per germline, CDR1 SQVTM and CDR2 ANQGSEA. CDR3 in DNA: TGCAGCGTTGAAGAGTACAATCAAAATGGCTACACCTTC. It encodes CSVEEYNQNGYTF. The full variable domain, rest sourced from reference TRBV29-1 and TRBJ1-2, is SAVISQKPSRDICQRGTSLTIQCQVDSQVTMMFWYRQQPGQSLTLIATANQGSEATYESGFVIDKFPISRPNLTFSTLTVSNMSPEDSSIYLCSVEEYNQNGYTFGSGTRLTVV.

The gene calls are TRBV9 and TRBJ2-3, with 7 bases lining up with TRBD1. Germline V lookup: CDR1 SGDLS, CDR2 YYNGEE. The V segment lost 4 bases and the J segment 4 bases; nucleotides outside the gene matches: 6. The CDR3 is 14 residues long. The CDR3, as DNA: TGTGCCAGCAGCCCGGACAGGTTTGCAGATACGCAGTATTTT. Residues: CASSPDRFADTQYF.

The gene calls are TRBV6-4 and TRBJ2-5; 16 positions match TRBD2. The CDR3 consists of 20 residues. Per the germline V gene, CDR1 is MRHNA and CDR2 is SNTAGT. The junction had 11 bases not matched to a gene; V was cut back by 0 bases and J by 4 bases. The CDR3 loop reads CASSDSPPGLAGGPRETQYF. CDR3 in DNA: TGTGCCAGCAGTGACTCCCCACCGGGACTAGCGGGGGGGCCCCGAGAGACCCAGTACTTC.

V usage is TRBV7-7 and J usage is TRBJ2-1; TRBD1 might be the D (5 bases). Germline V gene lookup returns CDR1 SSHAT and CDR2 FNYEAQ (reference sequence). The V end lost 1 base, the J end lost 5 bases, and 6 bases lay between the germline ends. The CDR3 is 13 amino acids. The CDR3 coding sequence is TGTGCCAGCAGCTTAGGACAGAACAATGAGCAGTTCTTC. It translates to CASSLGQNNEQFF.

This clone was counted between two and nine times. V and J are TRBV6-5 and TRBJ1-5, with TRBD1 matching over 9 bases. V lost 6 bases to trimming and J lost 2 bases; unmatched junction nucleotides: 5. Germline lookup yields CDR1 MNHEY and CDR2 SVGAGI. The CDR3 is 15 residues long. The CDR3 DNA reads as TGTGCCAGCAGGGGGAGGACAGGGGGCAATCAGCCCCAGCATTTT. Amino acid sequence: CASRGRTGGNQPQHF.

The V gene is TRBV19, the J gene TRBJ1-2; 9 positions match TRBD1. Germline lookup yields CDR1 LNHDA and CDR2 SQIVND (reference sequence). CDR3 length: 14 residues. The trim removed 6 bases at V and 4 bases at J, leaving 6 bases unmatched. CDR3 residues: CASRSTGGVYGYTF. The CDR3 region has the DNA TGTGCCAGTAGGTCAACAGGGGGCGTCTATGGCTACACCTTC.

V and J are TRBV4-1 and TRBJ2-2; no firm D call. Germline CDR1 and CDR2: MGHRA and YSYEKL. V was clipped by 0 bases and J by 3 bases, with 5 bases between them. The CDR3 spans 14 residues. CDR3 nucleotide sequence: TGCGCCAGCAGCCAAGATCATCACACCGGGGAGCTGTTTTTT. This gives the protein CASSQDHHTGELFF.

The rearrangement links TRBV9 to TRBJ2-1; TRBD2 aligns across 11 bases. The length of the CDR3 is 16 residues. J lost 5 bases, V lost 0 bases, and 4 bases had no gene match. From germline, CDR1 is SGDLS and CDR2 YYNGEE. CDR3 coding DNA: TGTGCCAGCAGCGTAGACCAACTAGCGGGGGACAATGAGCAGTTCTTC. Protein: CASSVDQLAGDNEQFF.

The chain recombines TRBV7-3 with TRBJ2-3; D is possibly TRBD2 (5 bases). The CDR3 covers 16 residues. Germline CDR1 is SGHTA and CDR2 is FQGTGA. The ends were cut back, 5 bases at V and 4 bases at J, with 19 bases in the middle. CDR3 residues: CASSPFPLRGSDTQYF. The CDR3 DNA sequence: TGTGCCAGCAGCCCCTTTCCTCTCCGGGGTTCAGATACGCAGTATTTT.

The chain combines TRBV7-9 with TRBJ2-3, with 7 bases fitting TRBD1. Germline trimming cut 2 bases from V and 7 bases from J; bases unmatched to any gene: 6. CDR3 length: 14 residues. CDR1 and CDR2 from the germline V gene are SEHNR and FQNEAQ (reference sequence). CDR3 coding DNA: TGTGCCAGCAGCTTAAGACAGGGCTTGAATACGCAGTATTTT. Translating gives CASSLRQGLNTQYF.

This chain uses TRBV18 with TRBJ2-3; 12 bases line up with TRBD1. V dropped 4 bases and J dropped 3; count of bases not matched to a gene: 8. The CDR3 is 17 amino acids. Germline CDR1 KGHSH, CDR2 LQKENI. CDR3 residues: CASSLLPGQGATDTQYF. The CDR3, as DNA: TGTGCCAGCTCACTACTCCCGGGACAGGGGGCGACAGATACGCAGTATTTT. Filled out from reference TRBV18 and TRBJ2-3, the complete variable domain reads NAGVMQNPRHLVRRRGQEARLRCSPMKGHSHVYWYRQLPEEGLKFMVYLQKENIIDESGMPKERFSAEFPKEGPSILRIQQVVRGDSAAYFCASSLLPGQGATDTQYFGPGTRLTVL.

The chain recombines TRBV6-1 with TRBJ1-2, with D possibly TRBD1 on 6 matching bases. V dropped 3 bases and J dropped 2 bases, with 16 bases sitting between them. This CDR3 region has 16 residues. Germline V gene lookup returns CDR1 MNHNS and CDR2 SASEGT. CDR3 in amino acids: CASSEPFVTGNYGYTF. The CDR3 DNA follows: TGTGCCAGCAGTGAGCCGTTTGTGACAGGCAACTATGGCTACACCTTC.

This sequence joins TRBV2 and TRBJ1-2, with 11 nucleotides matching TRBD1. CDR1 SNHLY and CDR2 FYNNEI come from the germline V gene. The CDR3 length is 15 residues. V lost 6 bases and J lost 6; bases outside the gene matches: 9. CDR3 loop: CASSYQGQGENGYTF. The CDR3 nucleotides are TGTGCCAGCAGCTACCAGGGACAGGGGGAGAATGGCTACACCTTC.

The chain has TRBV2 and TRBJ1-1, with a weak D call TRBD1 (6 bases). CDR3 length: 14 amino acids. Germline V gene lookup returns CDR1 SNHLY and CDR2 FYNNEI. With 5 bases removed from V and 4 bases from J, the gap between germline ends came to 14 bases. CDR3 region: CASSQQGVSTEAFF. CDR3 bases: TGTGCCAGCAGTCAACAGGGAGTGAGCACTGAAGCTTTCTTT.

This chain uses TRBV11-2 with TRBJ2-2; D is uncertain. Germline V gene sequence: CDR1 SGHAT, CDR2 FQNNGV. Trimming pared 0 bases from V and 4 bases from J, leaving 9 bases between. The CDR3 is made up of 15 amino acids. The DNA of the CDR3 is TGTGCCAGCAGCTTAGAGAGACTCGCCACCGGGGAGCTGTTTTTT. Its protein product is CASSLERLATGELFF.

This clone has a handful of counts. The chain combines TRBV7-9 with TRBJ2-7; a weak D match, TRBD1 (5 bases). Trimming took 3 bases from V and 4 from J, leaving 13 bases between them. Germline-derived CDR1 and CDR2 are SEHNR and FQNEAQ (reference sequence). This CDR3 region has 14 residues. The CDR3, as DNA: TGTGCCAGCAGCTTCACAGGTAAAGAGTACGAGCAGTACTTC. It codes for CASSFTGKEYEQYF.

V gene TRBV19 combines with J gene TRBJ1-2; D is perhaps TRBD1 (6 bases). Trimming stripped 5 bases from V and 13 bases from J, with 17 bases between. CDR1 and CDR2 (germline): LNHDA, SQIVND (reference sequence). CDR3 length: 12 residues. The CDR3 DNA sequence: TGTGCCAGTAGTCCCACCCAGGGGCGAGCCACCTTC. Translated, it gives CASSPTQGRATF.

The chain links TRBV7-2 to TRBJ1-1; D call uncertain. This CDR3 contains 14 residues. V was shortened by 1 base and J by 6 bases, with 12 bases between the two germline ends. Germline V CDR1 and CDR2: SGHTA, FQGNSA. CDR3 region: CASSLEPGNAEAFF. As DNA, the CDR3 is TGTGCCAGCAGCTTAGAGCCAGGAAACGCTGAAGCTTTCTTT.

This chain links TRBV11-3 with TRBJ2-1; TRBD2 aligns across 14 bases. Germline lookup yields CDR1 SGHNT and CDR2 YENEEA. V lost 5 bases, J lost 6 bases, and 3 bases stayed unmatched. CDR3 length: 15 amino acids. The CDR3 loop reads CASSQTSGGANEQFF. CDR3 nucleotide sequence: TGTGCCAGCAGCCAGACTAGCGGGGGGGCCAATGAGCAGTTCTTC.

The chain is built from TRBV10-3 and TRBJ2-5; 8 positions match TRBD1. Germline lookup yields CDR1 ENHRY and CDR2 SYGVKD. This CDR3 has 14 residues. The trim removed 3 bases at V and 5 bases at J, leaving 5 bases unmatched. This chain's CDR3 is CAISDRGRGETQYF. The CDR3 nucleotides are TGTGCCATCAGTGACAGGGGGCGCGGGGAGACCCAGTACTTC.

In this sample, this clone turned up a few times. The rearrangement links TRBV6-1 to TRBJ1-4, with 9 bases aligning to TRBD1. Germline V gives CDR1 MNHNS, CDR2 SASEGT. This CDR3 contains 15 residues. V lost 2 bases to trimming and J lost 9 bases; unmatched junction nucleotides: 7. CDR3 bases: TGTGCCAGCAGTGAAAATGACGGACAGGGGAAAAAACTGTTTTTT. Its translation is CASSENDGQGKKLFF.

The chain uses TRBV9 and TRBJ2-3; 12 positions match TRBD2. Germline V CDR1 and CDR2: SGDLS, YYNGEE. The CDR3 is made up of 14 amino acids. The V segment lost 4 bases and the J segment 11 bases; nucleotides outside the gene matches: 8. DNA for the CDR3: TGTGCCAGCAGCCCTAGCGGGGGGGCCAGAATGCAGTATTTT. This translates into CASSPSGGARMQYF.

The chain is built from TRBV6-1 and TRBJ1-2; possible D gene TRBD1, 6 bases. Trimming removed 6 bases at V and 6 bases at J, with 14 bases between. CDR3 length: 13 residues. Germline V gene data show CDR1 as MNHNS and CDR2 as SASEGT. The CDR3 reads CASSPGTKNGYTF. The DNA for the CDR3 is TGTGCCAGCAGCCCCGGGACAAAAAATGGCTACACCTTC.

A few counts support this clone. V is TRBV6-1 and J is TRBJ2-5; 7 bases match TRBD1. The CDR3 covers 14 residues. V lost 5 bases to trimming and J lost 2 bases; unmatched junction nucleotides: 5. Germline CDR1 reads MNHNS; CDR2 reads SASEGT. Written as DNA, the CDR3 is TGTGCCAGCAGTAACTGGGACAGTCAAGAGACCCAGTACTTC. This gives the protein CASSNWDSQETQYF.

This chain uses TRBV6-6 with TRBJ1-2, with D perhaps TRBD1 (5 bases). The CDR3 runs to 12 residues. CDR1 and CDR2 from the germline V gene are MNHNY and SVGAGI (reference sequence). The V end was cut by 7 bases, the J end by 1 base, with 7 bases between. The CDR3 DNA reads TGTGCCAGCAAAAGGGGTAACTATGGCTACACCTTC. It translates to CASKRGNYGYTF.

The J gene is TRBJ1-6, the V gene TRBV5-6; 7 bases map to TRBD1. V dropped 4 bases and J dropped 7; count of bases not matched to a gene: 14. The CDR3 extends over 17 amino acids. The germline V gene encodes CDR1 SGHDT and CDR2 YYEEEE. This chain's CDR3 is CASSRYLGQWKNSPLHF. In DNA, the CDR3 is TGTGCCAGCAGCAGGTACCTGGGACAGTGGAAAAATTCACCCCTCCACTTT.

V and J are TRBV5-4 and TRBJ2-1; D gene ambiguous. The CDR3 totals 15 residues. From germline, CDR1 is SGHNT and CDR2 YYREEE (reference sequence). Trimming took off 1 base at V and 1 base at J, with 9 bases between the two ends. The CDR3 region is CASSLFGSSYNEQFF. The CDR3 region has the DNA TGTGCCAGCAGCTTGTTCGGTAGTTCCTACAATGAGCAGTTCTTC.

CDR3 bases: TGTGCCAGCAGCCAGGGAGCGGGATTTAATGAAAAACTGTTTTTT. It is translated as CASSQGAGFNEKLFF. This chain joins TRBV4-2 and TRBJ1-4; no firm D call. The CDR3 loop spans 15 amino acids. V lost 3 bases, J lost 4 bases, and 12 bases lay in between. Germline V lookup: CDR1 LGHNA, CDR2 YNFKEQ.